The present T cell receptor beta chain was sequenced within a study of T-cell memory formation after mild COVID-19. Study context: Largely, TCR clusters stayed within a single donor.

Constant-segment primers were used for 5'RACE, and the resulting TCR alpha and TCR beta cDNA libraries carried sample barcodes and UMIs. MiXCR, applied by TCRdb to the 5' RACE reads, yields one record per CDR3 protein. The sample has 350,000 to 500,000 distinct CDR3 sequences; around 19% are singletons. This clonotype was observed at least ten times. The germline CDR1 and CDR2 sequences are LGHNA and YSLEER. V was cut by 1 base and J by 0 bases, with 4 bases left in between. CDR3 length: 13 amino acids. J is TRBJ2-7 and V is TRBV4-3; D gene uncertain. The sequencing input was PBMCs or a T cell subset sorted from them (not recorded which). This receptor was obtained from an adult woman who had mild COVID-19 (a few samples of this study predate the infection). Cell type and time point are not known. The CDR3 sequence is CASSQGGSYEQYF. In DNA form, the CDR3 reads TGCGCCAGCAGCCAAGGCGGCTCCTACGAGCAGTACTTC.